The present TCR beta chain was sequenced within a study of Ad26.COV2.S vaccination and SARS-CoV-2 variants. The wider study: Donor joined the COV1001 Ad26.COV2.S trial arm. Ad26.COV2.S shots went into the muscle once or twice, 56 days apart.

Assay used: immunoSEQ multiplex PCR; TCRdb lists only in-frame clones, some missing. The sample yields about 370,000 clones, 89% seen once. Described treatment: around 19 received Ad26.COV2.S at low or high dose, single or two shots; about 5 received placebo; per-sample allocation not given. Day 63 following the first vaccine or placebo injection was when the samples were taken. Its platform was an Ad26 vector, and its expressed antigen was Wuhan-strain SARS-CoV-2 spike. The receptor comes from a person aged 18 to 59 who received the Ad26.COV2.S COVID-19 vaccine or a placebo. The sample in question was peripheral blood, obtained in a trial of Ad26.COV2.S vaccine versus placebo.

The CDR3 region is CASGLSFNTEAFF. In DNA form, the CDR3 reads TGTGCCAGCGGTCTTTCGTTTAACACTGAAGCTTTCTTT. The chain carries TRBV6-5 and TRBJ1-1; no reliable D call. CDR3 length equals 13 residues. Germline lookup yields CDR1 MNHEY and CDR2 SVGAGI. Between the trimmed V and J ends, which lost 8 bases and 2 bases, there was a span of 12 bases.